This TCR beta chain was sequenced in a study of T cell responses to AZD1222 COVID-19 vaccine. Only in-frame clones appear in the TCRdb table, and some are missing; sequencing was by immunoSEQ multiplex PCR. The sample yields approximately 100,000 clones, over 75% seen once. Concerning this clone itself: Antigen unknown.

The study's findings and limits: Seropositive status at baseline applied to only five or six AZD1222 recipients. At 160-218 and 743-854, vaccine-associated CD4 TCRs were dominant, and they spanned spike. Spike-specific TCR breadth and depth both grew after two AZD1222 doses. Possibly, clonal diversity was underestimated; donors were largely white British and included more females.

CDR3 length: 13 residues. Germline-derived CDR1 and CDR2 are MNHEY and SMNVEV (reference sequence). V was cut by 3 bases and J by 0 bases, with 6 bases left in between. This clonotype was sampled from an adult who received the AZD1222 COVID-19 vaccine. The chain joins TRBV27 to TRBJ2-7, with unresolved D. The sequencing here drew on peripheral blood, taken 28 days after the second AZD1222 dose. The CDR3 here is CASSFGVSYEQYF. Here the CDR3 DNA reads TGTGCCAGCAGTTTTGGGGTCTCCTACGAGCAGTACTTC.